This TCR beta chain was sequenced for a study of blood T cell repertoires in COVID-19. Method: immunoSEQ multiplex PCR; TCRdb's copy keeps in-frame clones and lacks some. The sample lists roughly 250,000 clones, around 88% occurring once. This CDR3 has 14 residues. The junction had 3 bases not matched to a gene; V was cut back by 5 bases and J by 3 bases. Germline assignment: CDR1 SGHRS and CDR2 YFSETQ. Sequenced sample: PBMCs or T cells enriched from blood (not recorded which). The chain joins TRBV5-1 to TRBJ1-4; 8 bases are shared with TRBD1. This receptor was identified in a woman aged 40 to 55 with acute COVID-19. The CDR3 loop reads CASRRTGSNEKLFF. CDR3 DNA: TGCGCCAGCAGAAGGACAGGGTCTAATGAAAAACTGTTTTTT.